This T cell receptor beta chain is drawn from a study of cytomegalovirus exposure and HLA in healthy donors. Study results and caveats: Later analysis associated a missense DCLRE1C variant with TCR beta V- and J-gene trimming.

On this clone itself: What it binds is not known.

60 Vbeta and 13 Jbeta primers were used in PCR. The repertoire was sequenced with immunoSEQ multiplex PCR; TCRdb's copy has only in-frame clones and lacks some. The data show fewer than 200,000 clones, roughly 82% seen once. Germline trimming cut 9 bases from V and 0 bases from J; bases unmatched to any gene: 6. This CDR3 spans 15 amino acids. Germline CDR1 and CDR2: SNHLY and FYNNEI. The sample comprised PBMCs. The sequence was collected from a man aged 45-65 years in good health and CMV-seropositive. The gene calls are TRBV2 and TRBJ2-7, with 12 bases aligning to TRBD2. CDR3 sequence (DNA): TGTGCCAGTTTCGGACTAGCGGGGAGCTCCTACGAGCAGTACTTC. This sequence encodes CASFGLAGSSYEQYF.